The 17 T cell receptor beta chains presented below share a single source sample, sequenced in a study of cytomegalovirus exposure and HLA in healthy donors (dated by TCRdb to the late 2010s). Receptor amplification or capture employed the immunoSEQ multiplex PCR assay. A mixture of 60 forward primers for TCR Vbeta segments and 13 reverse primers for TCR Jbeta segments was used in the multiplex PCR. Not all clones reach the TCRdb copy of this immuneACCESS table, which keeps in-frame sequences only. Checked studies attribute under half of the gap to unresolved V genes and leave the rest unexplained. The sample profile shows around 150,000 clones; 70% to 85% of them were found once. Of the sample, approximately 1.5% is held by the ten largest clones. What was sequenced was PBMCs. The receptors originated from a male donor in good health and CMV-seronegative.

The rearrangement links TRBV15 to TRBJ2-7; 8 nucleotides match TRBD1. CDR3 length: 15 residues. Per the germline V gene, CDR1 is LNHNV and CDR2 is YYDKDF (reference sequence). The ends lost 3 bases at V and 0 bases at J; junction bases unmatched: 4. CDR3 amino acids: CATSSGDRSSYEQYF. DNA of the CDR3: TGTGCCACCAGCAGTGGGGACAGGAGCTCCTACGAGCAGTACTTC.

The chain recombines TRBV28 with TRBJ1-2, with D unclear. This CDR3 has 13 residues. In germline, CDR1 is MDHEN, CDR2 SYDVKM. Trimming pared 3 bases from V and 5 bases from J, leaving 10 bases between. The CDR3 DNA reads as TGTGCCAGCAGTTTTAGGGAGCGGTATGGCTACACCTTC. Translation gives CASSFRERYGYTF.

The chain has TRBV29-1 and TRBJ2-1, with 11 bases matching TRBD2. This CDR3 has 14 amino acids. Per the germline V gene, CDR1 is SQVTM and CDR2 is ANQGSEA. The trim removed 4 bases at V and 6 bases at J, leaving 5 bases unmatched. The CDR3 here is CSVGEGTSGNEQFF. CDR3 in DNA: TGCAGCGTTGGGGAGGGGACTAGCGGCAATGAGCAGTTCTTC.

The genes are TRBV29-1 and TRBJ2-7; 7 bases align to TRBD1. CDR1 SQVTM and CDR2 ANQGSEA come from the germline V gene. This CDR3 has 13 residues. After removal of 1 base from V and 3 bases from J, the junction contained 3 bases not matched to a gene. The CDR3 is CSVEGAGGYEQYF. The CDR3 nucleotides read TGCAGCGTTGAAGGGGCAGGGGGCTACGAGCAGTACTTC.

This clone occurred a few times. The CDR3 DNA reads as TGTGCCAGTAGTATGCTAGGACAGGGTCGAGGGAGGTCCTACAATGAGCAGTTCTTC. This sequence encodes CASSMLGQGRGRSYNEQFF. The genes are TRBV19 and TRBJ2-1; 8 nucleotides match TRBD1. This CDR3 contains 19 residues. In germline, CDR1 is LNHDA, CDR2 SQIVND (reference sequence). The junction had 14 bases not matched to a gene; V was cut back by 3 bases and J by 1 base.

The gene calls are TRBV7-9 and TRBJ1-5; 7 positions match TRBD1. V lost 5 bases and J lost 5; bases outside the gene matches: 9. The germline gives CDR1 SEHNR, CDR2 FQNEAQ (reference sequence). This CDR3 has 15 amino acids. CDR3 sequence (DNA): TGTGCCAGCAGCCAGGACAGGCTCAAGCATCAGCCCCAGCATTTT. Its protein product is CASSQDRLKHQPQHF.

This chain joins TRBV10-1 and TRBJ2-2; 8 positions agree with TRBD1. V shed 6 bases and J 6 bases; nucleotides not matched to a gene: 6. Germline assignment: CDR1 WNHNN and CDR2 SYGVQD (reference sequence). This CDR3 region has 14 residues. CDR3 amino acids: CASRDRDNSGELFF. The DNA of the CDR3 is TGCGCCAGCAGGGACAGGGATAATTCCGGGGAGCTGTTTTTT.

V gene TRBV25-1 combines with J gene TRBJ1-2; TRBD1 might be the D (5 bases). V lost 9 bases and J 8 bases, leaving 13 bases between the germline ends. Germline loops: CDR1 MGHDK, CDR2 SYGVNS. CDR3 length: 11 amino acids. In nucleotides, the CDR3 is TGTGCCAGGGGGCACCGCCGCGGCTACACCTTC. It codes for CARGHRRGYTF.

This clone was counted a few times. The CDR3 spells CASSLGLAGVIVGNEQFF. CDR3 in DNA: TGTGCCAGCAGTCTCGGACTAGCGGGAGTTATCGTAGGCAATGAGCAGTTCTTC. V usage is TRBV28 and J usage is TRBJ2-1; 13 bases agree with TRBD2. This CDR3 is built from 18 residues. The germline gives CDR1 MDHEN, CDR2 SYDVKM. J lost 6 bases, V lost 5 bases, and 13 bases had no gene match.

CDR3 loop: CASSLGQGPNTEAFF. The CDR3 DNA reads TGCGCCAGCAGCTTGGGACAGGGGCCGAACACTGAAGCTTTCTTT. The genes are TRBV5-1 and TRBJ1-1; TRBD1 aligns across 8 bases. V lost 0 bases, J lost 1 base, and 2 bases stayed unmatched. There are 15 residues in the CDR3. Germline V lookup: CDR1 SGHRS, CDR2 YFSETQ.

The DNA of the CDR3 is TGTGCCAGCAGCTTAGCGGTGAAACTAGCGAGGTTGAATGAGCAGTTCTTC. This encodes CASSLAVKLARLNEQFF. This chain uses TRBV7-8 with TRBJ2-1; 7 nucleotides line up with TRBD2. The CDR3 totals 17 residues. Germline-derived CDR1 and CDR2 are SGHVS and FQNEAQ. The ends lost 0 bases at V and 7 bases at J; junction bases unmatched: 12.

This chain joins TRBV30 and TRBJ2-5; D not certain. The CDR3 length is 12 residues. V lost 2 bases to trimming and J lost 1 base, with 5 bases between them. Germline V CDR1 and CDR2: GTSNPN, SVGIG (reference sequence). The CDR3 spells CAWSTPQETQYF. The CDR3 nucleotides read TGTGCCTGGAGTACACCCCAAGAGACCCAGTACTTC. The full variable domain, with the rest looked up from reference TRBV30 and TRBJ2-5, is SQTIHQWPATLVQPVGSPLSLECTVEGTSNPNLYWYRQAAGRGLQLLFYSVGIGQISSEVPQNLSASRPQDRQFILSSKKLLLSDSGFYLCAWSTPQETQYFGPGTRLLVL.

CDR3 region: CASTLTGYEQYF. The CDR3, as DNA: TGTGCCAGCACCCTGACTGGCTACGAGCAGTACTTC. The V and J genes are TRBV6-6 and TRBJ2-7; D gene uncertain. With 7 bases removed from V and 3 bases from J, the gap between germline ends came to 10 bases. The germline gives CDR1 MNHNY, CDR2 SVGAGI (reference sequence). CDR3 length equals 12 residues.

The chain links TRBV13 to TRBJ2-7; D unresolved. The CDR3 consists of 11 residues. Trimming stripped 2 bases from V and 5 bases from J, with 4 bases between. Germline V gives CDR1 PRHDT, CDR2 FYEKMQ (reference sequence). Here the CDR3 reads CASSLRDEQYF. CDR3 DNA sequence: TGTGCCAGCAGCTTACGAGACGAGCAGTACTTC. Full variable domain (remainder filled in from reference TRBV13 and TRBJ2-7): AAGVIQSPRHLIKEKRETATLKCYPIPRHDTVYWYQQGPGQDPQFLISFYEKMQSDKGSIPDRFSAQQFSDYHSELNMSSLELGDSALYFCASSLRDEQYFGPGTRLTVT.

The chain couples TRBV7-6 to TRBJ2-1, with TRBD2 matching 7 bases. Germline-derived CDR1 and CDR2 are SGHVS and FNYEAQ. V gave up 1 base and J gave up 7 bases; unmatched junction bases: 13. The CDR3 covers 17 residues. CDR3 coding DNA: TGTGCCAGCAGCTTAGGTACGGCGGCTAGCGGATGGAATGAGCAGTTCTTC. Protein sequence: CASSLGTAASGWNEQFF.

The V call is TRBV6-1, the J call TRBJ1-2; D possibly corresponds to TRBD1 (6 bases). V was pared by 2 bases and J by 0 bases, with 7 bases between. The CDR3 consists of 14 residues. Germline CDR1 reads MNHNS; CDR2 reads SASEGT. For the CDR3, the DNA is TGTGCCAGCAGTGAACAGGGGACTAACTATGGCTACACCTTC. Protein: CASSEQGTNYGYTF.

The chain combines TRBV23-1 with TRBJ2-7, with D perhaps matching TRBD1 (6 bases). TRBV23-1 is annotated as an ORF whose role is uncertain. This CDR3 is built from 15 residues. V was shortened by 5 bases and J by 1 base, with 15 bases between the two germline ends. The CDR3 here is CASSLRQVPSYEQYF. In DNA form, the CDR3 reads TGCGCCAGCAGTTTACGACAGGTACCATCCTACGAGCAGTACTTC.